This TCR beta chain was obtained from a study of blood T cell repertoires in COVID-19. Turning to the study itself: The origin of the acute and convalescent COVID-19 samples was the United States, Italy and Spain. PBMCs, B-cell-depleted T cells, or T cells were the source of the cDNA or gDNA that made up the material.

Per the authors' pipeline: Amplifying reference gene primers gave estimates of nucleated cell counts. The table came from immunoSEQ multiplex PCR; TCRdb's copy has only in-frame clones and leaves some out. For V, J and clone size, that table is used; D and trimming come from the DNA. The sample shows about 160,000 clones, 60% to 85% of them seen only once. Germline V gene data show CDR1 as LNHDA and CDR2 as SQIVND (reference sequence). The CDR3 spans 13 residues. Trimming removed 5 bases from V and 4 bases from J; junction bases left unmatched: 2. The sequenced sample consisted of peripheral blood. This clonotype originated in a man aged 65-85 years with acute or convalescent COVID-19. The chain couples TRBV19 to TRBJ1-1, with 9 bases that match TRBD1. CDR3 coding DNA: TGTGCCAGTAGTGTGACAGGGGGCACTGAAGCTTTCTTT. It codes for CASSVTGGTEAFF.